Following are 26 T cell receptor beta chains from one sample sequenced in a study of early T cells in non-severe SARS-CoV-2 infection. TCRdb re-called the 5' RACE reads with MiXCR, one entry per CDR3 protein. The table lists approximately 21,000 distinct CDR3 sequences, about 5.3% of them singletons. Sequencing was performed on whole blood. The receptors shown here come from an adult who was a healthcare worker with PCR-confirmed SARS-CoV-2 infection or an uninfected control (not recorded which).

CDR3 residues: CASSYQPKTEAFF. The CDR3 nucleotides are TGTGCCAGCAGTTACCAACCTAAGACTGAAGCTTTCTTT. This chain uses TRBV6-2 or TRBV6-3 with TRBJ1-1, with no clear D. The CDR3 is 13 residues long. V was trimmed by 2 bases and J by 5 bases, leaving 9 bases between them. The germline CDR1 and CDR2 sequences are MNHEY and SVGEGT.

This clonotype was observed many times. This rearrangement joins TRBV4-3 to TRBJ1-6, with TRBD1 identical over 8 bases. The V and J ends lost 1 base and 5 bases, in that order; junction bases with no gene match: 7. Germline V gene lookup returns CDR1 LGHNA and CDR2 YSLEER. The CDR3 extends over 17 amino acids. CDR3 in DNA: TGCGCCAGCAGCCAAGCGGCAGGGGGCGAACATAATTCACCCCTCCACTTT. It encodes CASSQAAGGEHNSPLHF.

Many counts were recorded for this clonotype. The chain has TRBV7-8 and TRBJ2-3, with D perhaps TRBD2 (5 bases). The V end lost 8 bases, the J end lost 0 bases, and 12 bases lay between the germline ends. Looked up from germline, CDR1 is SGHVS and CDR2 is FQNEAQ. CDR3 size: 14 residues. The CDR3 bases are TGTGCCAGCGCCCTCGGGGTTAGCACAGATACGCAGTATTTT. Its protein product is CASALGVSTDTQYF.

There are many counts of this clonotype. The rearrangement uses TRBV5-4 and TRBJ1-3; TRBD1 agrees at 9 bases. The V gene end was trimmed by 0 bases and the J gene end by 2 bases; junction bases not matched to a gene: 0. Per germline, CDR1 SGHNT and CDR2 YYREEE (reference sequence). The CDR3 is 15 amino acids. The CDR3 nucleotides are TGTGCCAGCAGCTTGGACAGGGGGCCTGGAAACACCATATATTTT. Encoded protein: CASSLDRGPGNTIYF.

The V and J genes are TRBV21-1 and TRBJ2-6; TRBD1 was called by the table and not checked on the DNA. TRBV21-1 is noted as a pseudogene. The CDR3 runs 20 residues. The CDR3 loop reads CASSKMGQGVHDAGANVLTF. In DNA, the CDR3 is TGTGCCAGCAGCAAAATGGGACAGGGGGTACATGACGCTGGGGCCAACGTCCTGACTTTC.

This clonotype was found many times. CDR3 DNA sequence: TGTGCCAGCAGTTTTGGCGCCAACTATGGCTACACCTTC. Encoded protein: CASSFGANYGYTF. The chain carries TRBV12-3 or TRBV12-4 and TRBJ1-2; D gene unclear. V was trimmed by 3 bases and J by 2 bases, leaving 7 bases between them. CDR3 length: 13 amino acids.

This clonotype was seen ten or more times. The V call is TRBV24-1, the J call TRBJ1-2; 7 positions match TRBD1. This CDR3 spans 15 amino acids. The V gene's germline CDR1 is KGHDR and CDR2 SFDVKD. V shed 4 bases, J shed 6 bases, and the junction held 10 bases outside the gene matches. CDR3 DNA: TGTGCCACCAGTGACCGAACAACGGACAGGAATGGCTACACCTTC. It is translated as CATSDRTTDRNGYTF.

This clonotype was counted ten times or more. The genes are TRBV4-3 and TRBJ1-5; D may be TRBD1 (6 bases). Per the germline V gene, CDR1 is LGHNA and CDR2 is YSLEER. The CDR3 consists of 15 residues. Deletions cut 2 bases from V and 6 bases from J, with 14 bases between. CDR3 bases: TGCGCCAGCAGCCAAAACCAGGGGACGGGTCAGCCCCAGCATTTT. Residues: CASSQNQGTGQPQHF.

The table lists this clonotype with many counts. This chain uses TRBV3-1 with TRBJ1-2; unclear D gene. V dropped 1 base and J dropped 4 bases, with 13 bases sitting between them. From germline, CDR1 is LGHDT and CDR2 YNNKEL (reference sequence). The CDR3 has 15 amino acids. CDR3 in DNA: TGTGCCAGCAGCCAAGTTGGGGAGGGAATCTATGGCTACACCTTC. This translates into CASSQVGEGIYGYTF.

In this sample, this clonotype turned up a few times. The chain employs TRBV11-3 and TRBJ2-1, with 7 bases identical to TRBD1. CDR3 size: 16 residues. Trimming cost V 5 bases and J 3 bases; bases outside gene matches: 10. Looked up from germline, CDR1 is SGHNT and CDR2 is YENEEA. CDR3 protein: CASSRREGARYNEQFF. The CDR3, as DNA: TGTGCCAGCAGCCGGAGAGAGGGGGCGCGCTACAATGAGCAGTTCTTC.

The chain is built from TRBV20-1 and TRBJ2-3; no clear D gene. V lost 6 bases, J lost 0 bases, and 7 bases lay in between. This CDR3 region has 12 residues. Germline lookup yields CDR1 DFQATT and CDR2 SNEGSKA (reference sequence). In DNA form, the CDR3 reads TGCAGTGCCCGAACTAGCACAGATACGCAGTATTTT. Residues: CSARTSTDTQYF.

This clonotype occurred a few times. The genes are TRBV7-3 and TRBJ2-1; D might be TRBD2 (7 bases). The CDR3 extends over 16 amino acids. Germline V lookup: CDR1 SGHTA, CDR2 FQGTGA. The V end was cut by 7 bases, the J end by 5 bases, with 21 bases between. In DNA, the CDR3 is TGTGCCAGCAACGCACTCGGGGGGCGTAAGGACAATGAGCAGTTCTTC. Its protein product is CASNALGGRKDNEQFF.

This clonotype was counted at least ten times. The chain couples TRBV7-2 to TRBJ2-1, with D perhaps TRBD1 (5 bases). Germline V CDR1 and CDR2: SGHTA, FQGNSA. This CDR3 contains 14 residues. V lost 2 bases and J lost 6, with 11 bases in between. The CDR3 nucleotides are TGTGCCAGCAGCTTAAGCAGGGTTAGCAATGAGCAGTTCTTC. Its translation: CASSLSRVSNEQFF.

This clonotype was found many times. This chain uses TRBV6-2 or TRBV6-3 with TRBJ2-7; D possibly uses TRBD1 or TRBD2 (7 bases each). The CDR3 is made up of 14 amino acids. Looked up from germline, CDR1 is MNHEY and CDR2 is SVGEGT. The V and J ends lost 7 bases and 2 bases respectively, with 15 bases between them. DNA of the CDR3: TGTGCCAGCATCCGGGACAGCGGGACCTACGAGCAGTACGTC. This gives the protein CASIRDSGTYEQYV.

This clonotype was found many times. The chain recombines TRBV10-2 with TRBJ1-2; D possibly corresponds to TRBD1 (5 bases). Germline values: CDR1 WSHSY, CDR2 SAAADI. Trimming took 2 bases from V and 6 from J, leaving 13 bases between them. There are 14 residues in the CDR3. This chain's CDR3 is CASSERRQGDGYTF. CDR3 DNA: TGCGCCAGCAGTGAGCGTCGTCAGGGAGATGGCTACACCTTC.

This clonotype was counted a few times. V usage is TRBV12-3 or TRBV12-4 and J usage is TRBJ2-1; 14 bases fit TRBD2. The CDR3 spans 15 residues. V lost 5 bases and J lost 7; bases outside the gene matches: 4. The CDR3 loop reads CASSRGTSGSNEQFF. DNA for the CDR3: TGTGCCAGCAGTAGAGGGACTAGCGGGAGTAATGAGCAGTTCTTC.

This clonotype was seen repeatedly, ten times or more. V is TRBV10-2 and J is TRBJ2-7, with D possibly being TRBD1 (5 bases). The CDR3 has 13 amino acids. The germline CDR1 and CDR2 sequences are WSHSY and SAAADI. V was cut by 4 bases and J by 6 bases, with 13 bases left in between. The CDR3 loop is CASSAPAGREQYV. In DNA form, the CDR3 reads TGCGCCAGCAGTGCCCCCGCAGGGCGCGAGCAGTACGTC.

This rearrangement joins TRBV18 to TRBJ1-5; 7 nucleotides align to TRBD1. With V trimmed by 3 bases and J by 7 bases, 6 bases remained unmatched. The CDR3 is made up of 14 amino acids. Germline CDR1 reads KGHSH; CDR2 reads LQKENI. The CDR3 DNA is TGTGCCAGCTCACCTTCGACAGGGACCCAGCCCCAGCATTTT. Amino acids: CASSPSTGTQPQHF.

In this sample, this clonotype turned up many times. This chain links TRBV6-2 or TRBV6-3 with TRBJ2-1, with D uncertain. The CDR3 length is 15 residues. V dropped 4 bases and J dropped 9 bases, with 19 bases sitting between them. In germline, CDR1 is MNHEY, CDR2 SVGEGT. The CDR3 sequence: CASSWAVGRGREQFF. As DNA, the CDR3 is TGTGCCAGCAGTTGGGCCGTGGGTAGAGGCCGTGAGCAGTTCTTC.

The sample holds many counts of this clonotype. V gene TRBV20-1 combines with J gene TRBJ1-6; 8 bases match TRBD1. The CDR3 loop spans 14 amino acids. Looked up from germline, CDR1 is DFQATT and CDR2 is SNEGSKA (reference sequence). With 5 bases clipped from V and 5 bases from J, the junction kept 5 bases outside the gene matches. Here the CDR3 reads CSAPMDRDNSPLHF. The CDR3 DNA is TGCAGTGCTCCCATGGACAGGGATAATTCACCCCTCCACTTT.

On this clonotype: This sequence may be a read error, since a much larger clone differs from it by one base. The rearrangement uses TRBV9 and TRBJ2-5, with TRBD1 matching 8 bases. J gave up 7 bases and V 1 base, and 6 bases lay outside the gene matches. Looked up from germline, CDR1 is SGDLS and CDR2 is YYNGEE. This CDR3 has 14 residues. The CDR3, as DNA: TGTGCCAGCAGCGTACCCGCGCAGGGGGCGACCCAGTACTTC. This encodes CASSVPAQGATQYF.

Ten or more counts support this clonotype. This chain joins TRBV3-1 and TRBJ2-1, with 12 bases fitting TRBD2. Trimming removed 4 bases from V and 7 bases from J; junction bases left unmatched: 11. The CDR3 length is 17 residues. Germline values: CDR1 LGHDT, CDR2 YNNKEL (reference sequence). This CDR3 is CASSPARRTSGVNEQFF. The CDR3 DNA follows: TGTGCCAGCAGCCCAGCACGTCGGACTAGCGGGGTTAATGAGCAGTTCTTC.

In its sample, this clonotype was seen many times. The CDR3 region is CASSFYEQYF. In nucleotides, the CDR3 is TGTGCCAGCAGCTTCTACGAGCAGTACTTC. V usage is TRBV7-3 and J usage is TRBJ2-7; D not resolved. CDR1 SGHTA and CDR2 FQGTGA come from the germline V gene. The CDR3 sequence is 10 residues long. The V end was cut by 3 bases, the J end by 3 bases, with 0 bases between.

This clonotype was observed a few times. This rearrangement joins TRBV4-1 to TRBJ2-2, with TRBD1 matching 7 bases. Germline CDR1 MGHRA, CDR2 YSYEKL. V gave up 0 bases and J gave up 7 bases; unmatched junction bases: 2. This CDR3 region has 14 residues. In nucleotides, the CDR3 is TGCGCCAGCAGCCAAGATAGGGGGCGCGGGGAGCTGTTTTTT. This gives the protein CASSQDRGRGELFF.

This clonotype was seen repeatedly, ten times or more. The rearrangement uses TRBV4-3 and TRBJ2-1, with 9 bases aligning to TRBD2. This CDR3 region has 15 residues. CDR1 is LGHNA and CDR2 is YSLEER in the germline V gene. V dropped 1 base and J dropped 10; count of bases not matched to a gene: 8. The CDR3 coding sequence is TGCGCCAGCAGCCAAGGTTCTCGCCTAGCGGGAGAGCAGTTCTTC. This sequence encodes CASSQGSRLAGEQFF.

The CDR3 is CASSNNRGEQFF. The CDR3 DNA follows: TGTGCCAGCAGCAATAACAGGGGTGAGCAGTTCTTC. The rearrangement uses TRBV7-3 and TRBJ2-1; the match to TRBD1 covers 7 bases. The CDR3 is 12 residues long. The junction had 4 bases not matched to a gene; V was cut back by 5 bases and J by 9 bases. Germline CDR1 SGHTA, CDR2 FQGTGA.